This passage covers 8 T cell receptor beta chains from one sample sequenced in a study of cytomegalovirus exposure and HLA in healthy donors. Some clones are missing from TCRdb's copy, which holds only in-frame ones; the method was immunoSEQ multiplex PCR. The sample shows some 60,000 clones, about 96% of them seen only once. Material for sequencing was PBMCs. These receptors all come from a man between 18 and 29 years old in good health and CMV-seronegative.

This chain links TRBV6-1 with TRBJ2-1, with 7 nucleotides matching TRBD1. This CDR3 contains 13 residues. The trim removed 6 bases at V and 5 bases at J, leaving 4 bases unmatched. Germline V gene lookup returns CDR1 MNHNS and CDR2 SASEGT. CDR3 sequence: CASRGTVNNEQFF. CDR3 in DNA: TGTGCCAGCAGAGGGACAGTAAACAATGAGCAGTTCTTC.

The CDR3 is CASSQGTSGRYEQYF. In DNA, the CDR3 is TGCGCCAGCAGCCAGGGGACTAGCGGGAGGTACGAGCAGTACTTC. This rearrangement joins TRBV4-3 to TRBJ2-7; 15 bases line up with TRBD2. Trimming took 3 bases from V and 4 from J; bases not matched to a gene: 1. This CDR3 spans 15 amino acids. Germline CDR1 is LGHNA and CDR2 is YSLEER.

The rearrangement links TRBV28 to TRBJ2-1, with D possibly TRBD1 on 5 matching bases. Trimming cost V 0 bases and J 0 bases, with 15 bases left between them. The CDR3 length is 18 residues. Germline CDR1 is MDHEN and CDR2 is SYDVKM. Written as DNA, the CDR3 is TGTGCCAGCAGTTTATGCAAAGGGGAAAAGGGCTCCTACAATGAGCAGTTCTTC. Translating it yields CASSLCKGEKGSYNEQFF. The whole variable domain, remainder taken from reference TRBV28 and TRBJ2-1, is DVKVTQSSRYLVKRTGEKVFLECVQDMDHENMFWYRQDPGLGLRLIYFSYDVKMKEKGDIPEGYSVSREKKERFSLILESASTNQTSMYLCASSLCKGEKGSYNEQFFGPGTRLTVL.

This clone was seen once. The chain couples TRBV30 to TRBJ1-1; D might be TRBD1 (6 bases). The CDR3 consists of 11 residues. CDR1 and CDR2 from the germline V gene are GTSNPN and SVGIG (reference sequence). With 5 bases removed from V and 7 bases from J, the gap between germline ends came to 11 bases. CDR3 bases: TGTGCCTGGGGGGGGGCAAGTGAAGCTTTCTTT. Amino acids: CAWGGASEAFF.

The chain has TRBV18 and TRBJ1-1, with 12 bases identical to TRBD1. Germline loops: CDR1 KGHSH, CDR2 LQKENI. The CDR3 has 18 amino acids. The ends lost 4 bases at V and 1 base at J; junction bases unmatched: 10. The CDR3 spells CASSLTGTGGDSNTEAFF. DNA for the CDR3: TGTGCCAGCTCACTAACCGGGACAGGGGGCGATTCGAACACTGAAGCTTTCTTT.

The V gene is TRBV6-1, the J gene TRBJ2-3; possible D gene TRBD1, 5 bases. The CDR3 consists of 16 residues. Germline lookup yields CDR1 MNHNS and CDR2 SASEGT. Trimming took 1 base from V and 2 from J, leaving 13 bases between them. For the CDR3, the DNA is TGTGCCAGCAGTGAAGTTTTTGTAGGGGACACAGATACGCAGTATTTT. This encodes CASSEVFVGDTDTQYF.

The genes are TRBV2 and TRBJ2-2; possible D gene TRBD2, 5 bases. CDR1 is SNHLY and CDR2 is FYNNEI in the germline V gene. Trimming left V 7 bases short and J 5 bases short, with 14 bases between. CDR3 length: 14 residues. Here the CDR3 DNA reads TGTGCCAGCAACGTTAGGACTCTTACCGGGGAGCTGTTTTTT. Translated, it gives CASNVRTLTGELFF. Based on the CDR3 plus reference TRBV2 and TRBJ2-2, the full variable domain is EPEVTQTPSHQVTQMGQEVILRCVPISNHLYFYWYRQILGQKVEFLVSFYNNEISEKSEIFDDQFSVERPDGSNFTLKIRSTKLEDSAMYFCASNVRTLTGELFFGEGSRLTVL.

The chain couples TRBV7-9 to TRBJ1-1, with D perhaps matching TRBD1 (5 bases). The CDR3 loop spans 15 amino acids. V lost 5 bases and J lost 2, with 15 bases in between. Germline V CDR1 and CDR2: SEHNR, FQNEAQ (reference sequence). The CDR3 nucleotides are TGTGCCAGCAGCCCTCGACAGCTTTTAAACACTGAAGCTTTCTTT. Translating it yields CASSPRQLLNTEAFF.